What follows are 17 T cell receptor beta chains derived from one specimen sequenced in a study of identical twins. TCRdb itself ran the 5' RACE reads through MiXCR, one entry per CDR3 protein. The sample has around 490,000 distinct CDR3 sequences; approximately 20% are singletons. Another study also made use of these data, one on yellow fever vaccine responses in identical twins.

Material: CD4+ T cells sorted from blood. These receptors all stem from a woman younger than 30 in good health.

In its sample, this clonotype was seen a few times. The chain combines TRBV24-1 with TRBJ1-5; the D is unclear. Germline V gives CDR1 KGHDR, CDR2 SFDVKD. The CDR3 consists of 13 residues. V lost 6 bases to trimming and J lost 2 bases, with 7 bases between them. CDR3 bases: TGTGCCACCAGTCCCGGGGGCAATCAGCCCCAGCATTTT. As protein: CATSPGGNQPQHF.

This clonotype has more than one count but fewer than ten. The chain employs TRBV3-1 and TRBJ2-1; the D gene is possibly TRBD1 (6 bases). Germline V gives CDR1 LGHDT, CDR2 YNNKEL (reference sequence). This CDR3 is 13 amino acids long. The V end lost 4 bases, the J end lost 4 bases, and 8 bases lay between the germline ends. CDR3 protein: CASSRTEYNEQFF. DNA for the CDR3: TGTGCCAGCAGCCGGACAGAATACAATGAGCAGTTCTTC.

The chain links TRBV5-1 to TRBJ2-7; D remains unclear. CDR3 length: 14 amino acids. Trimming pared 2 bases from V and 5 bases from J, leaving 14 bases between. The V gene's germline CDR1 is SGHRS and CDR2 YFSETQ. The chain's CDR3 is CASSLSSQIDEQYF. The CDR3, as DNA: TGCGCCAGCAGCTTATCTTCCCAAATCGACGAGCAGTACTTC.

This clonotype was observed a handful of times. A read error may account for a junction end that differs from germline. V is TRBV25-1 and J is TRBJ2-7; no reliable D call. CDR1 and CDR2 from the germline V gene are MGHDK and SYGVNS. CDR3 size: 12 residues. The CDR3 here is CASSAAAYQQYF. The CDR3 DNA follows: TGTGCCAGCAGTGCCGCCGCCTACCAGCAGTACTTC.

There are a few counts of this clonotype. The CDR3 is CASSLASTSGGPNEQFF. The CDR3 coding sequence is TGTGCCAGCAGCTTAGCGTCGACTAGCGGGGGACCTAATGAGCAGTTCTTC. This chain links TRBV7-9 with TRBJ2-1; 12 nucleotides line up with TRBD2. The CDR3 has 17 residues. From germline, CDR1 is SEHNR and CDR2 FQNEAQ (reference sequence). The ends lost 0 bases at V and 7 bases at J; junction bases unmatched: 7. The whole variable domain, filled in from reference TRBV7-9 and TRBJ2-1, reads DTGVSQNPRHKITKRGQNVTFRCDPISEHNRLYWYRQTLGQGPEFLTYFQNEAQLEKSRLLSDRFSAERPKGSFSTLEIQRTEQGDSAMYLCASSLASTSGGPNEQFFGPGTRLTVL.

The V gene is TRBV12-3 or TRBV12-4, the J gene TRBJ2-1, with 13 positions matching TRBD2. The J segment lost 4 bases and the V segment lost 6 bases, leaving 9 bases of the junction unmatched. The CDR3 consists of 17 residues. The CDR3 loop is CASRPLGLAGQYNEQFF. The DNA for the CDR3 is TGTGCCAGCAGGCCTTTGGGACTAGCGGGACAGTACAATGAGCAGTTCTTC.

The J gene is TRBJ2-1, the V gene TRBV20-1, with 7 nucleotides matching TRBD2. V was clipped by 2 bases and J by 4 bases; unmatched bases: 11. Germline CDR1 is DFQATT and CDR2 is SNEGSKA (reference sequence). This CDR3 is 16 amino acids long. CDR3 DNA sequence: TGCAGTGCTAGAACCCCGACAGCGGGGCTTTACAATGAGCAGTTCTTC. Its protein product is CSARTPTAGLYNEQFF.

In this sample, this clonotype turned up many times. The CDR3 DNA is TGTGCCAGCAGTTTAAGGGGGGGGTACGGGGAGCTGTTTTTT. Protein product: CASSLRGGYGELFF. V usage is TRBV12-3 or TRBV12-4 and J usage is TRBJ2-2, with D perhaps matching TRBD2 (7 bases). This CDR3 is built from 14 residues. V was cut by 2 bases and J by 7 bases, with 11 bases left in between.

V gene TRBV5-1 combines with J gene TRBJ2-7, with TRBD2 matching over 15 bases. CDR3 size: 17 residues. The trim removed 6 bases at V and 0 bases at J, leaving 7 bases unmatched. Germline CDR1 and CDR2: SGHRS and YFSETQ. CDR3 sequence reads: CASTKGLAGGRSYEQYF. DNA for the CDR3: TGCGCCAGCACAAAAGGACTAGCGGGAGGGCGCTCCTACGAGCAGTACTTC.

The table lists this clonotype with a few counts. This chain connects TRBV10-3 to TRBJ1-4, with D perhaps TRBD1 (6 bases). Germline CDR1 ENHRY, CDR2 SYGVKD. The CDR3 extends over 14 amino acids. The V and J ends lost 8 bases and 8 bases respectively, with 18 bases between them. CDR3 nucleotides: TGTGCCATCGGGCCAACAGGGAGCGGAGAAAAACTGTTTTTT. This gives the protein CAIGPTGSGEKLFF.

This clonotype was seen only a few times. The gene calls are TRBV3-1 and TRBJ2-7, with D unclear. V lost 1 base and J lost 7, with 8 bases in between. Germline values: CDR1 LGHDT, CDR2 YNNKEL (reference sequence). The CDR3 has 12 amino acids. For the CDR3, the DNA is TGTGCCAGCAGCCAAGTGGTTTGGGAGCAGTACTTC. The encoded protein is CASSQVVWEQYF.

A note on this clonotype: This may be a read error, as it is one base from a much larger clone. In DNA form, the CDR3 reads TGCAGTGCTAGAGTGTCGAGCACTGAAGCTTTCTTT. As protein: CSARVSSTEAFF. V usage is TRBV20-1 and J usage is TRBJ1-1; D is ambiguous. The CDR3 is made up of 12 amino acids. Per the germline V gene, CDR1 is DFQATT and CDR2 is SNEGSKA (reference sequence). Trimming cost V 1 base and J 4 bases, with 7 bases left between them.

The chain links TRBV28 to TRBJ1-6; perhaps TRBD1 as D (5 bases). Germline V CDR1 and CDR2: MDHEN, SYDVKM. The CDR3 has 15 residues. V gave up 6 bases and J gave up 4 bases, with 13 bases separating them. The CDR3 region has the DNA TGTGCCAGCAGCCGTTCTTGGGGGTATAATTCACCCCTCCACTTT. Translation gives CASSRSWGYNSPLHF.

This clonotype was found a few times. The rearrangement joins TRBV4-1 to TRBJ2-1; D ambiguous. Trimming took off 0 bases at V and 0 bases at J, with 9 bases between the two ends. The CDR3 covers 16 residues. Looked up from germline, CDR1 is MGHRA and CDR2 is YSYEKL. The CDR3 loop is CASSQESMSSYNEQFF. In DNA form, the CDR3 reads TGCGCCAGCAGCCAAGAGTCCATGAGCTCCTACAATGAGCAGTTCTTC.

This clonotype was recorded a few times. This chain connects TRBV20-1 to TRBJ1-1, with no clear D. The CDR3 is 12 residues long. The V end lost 1 base, the J end lost 2 bases, and 5 bases lay between the germline ends. In germline, CDR1 is DFQATT, CDR2 SNEGSKA (reference sequence). CDR3 sequence: CSARGANTEAFF. DNA of the CDR3: TGCAGTGCTAGAGGGGCCAACACTGAAGCTTTCTTT.

Only a few counts were recorded for this clonotype. This chain uses TRBV29-1 with TRBJ2-7; either TRBD1 or TRBD2 may supply D (5 bases each). Trimming took 4 bases from V and 6 from J, leaving 16 bases between them. The germline V gene has CDR1 SQVTM and CDR2 ANQGSEA. The CDR3 totals 13 residues. Here the CDR3 reads CSVVRATGGEQYF. DNA of the CDR3: TGCAGCGTTGTCAGGGCGACTGGGGGCGAGCAGTACTTC.

V gene TRBV18 combines with J gene TRBJ2-7; tentatively, D is TRBD1 (6 bases). Trimming stripped 1 base from V and 3 bases from J, with 10 bases between. This CDR3 is built from 14 residues. Germline V gene lookup returns CDR1 KGHSH and CDR2 LQKENI. CDR3 DNA sequence: TGTGCCAGCTCACCACGGGACAACAACTACGAGCAGTACGTC. Its protein is CASSPRDNNYEQYV.